The clone carrying this TCR beta chain was observed a handful of times. TCRdb called the 5' RACE reads again in MiXCR, with one record for every CDR3 protein. Counted here are 700,000 or so distinct CDR3 sequences, about 20% occurring once; the ten biggest clones make up around 4.5%. The data derive from a study of identical twins. V was clipped by 4 bases and J by 4 bases, with 8 bases between them. The CDR3 totals 12 residues. Germline CDR1 SGHTA, CDR2 FQGNSA. The same data also went into a second study, on T cells expressing NK-cell markers.

The chain is built from TRBV7-2 and TRBJ2-7, with D perhaps TRBD1 or TRBD2 (5 bases each). The sample was PBMCs. The receptor was isolated from a woman in her late teens or twenties in good health. The CDR3 DNA sequence: TGTGCCAGCAGCTGGGACCTATACGAGCAGTACTTC. As protein: CASSWDLYEQYF.